The present T cell receptor (beta chain) was sequenced within a study of blood T cell repertoires in COVID-19. Turning to the study itself: PBMCs, B-cell-depleted T cells, or T cells provided the cDNA or gDNA that made up the material.

Under the authors' procedure: Estimated nucleated cell counts came from reference gene primer amplification. Only in-frame clones appear in the TCRdb table, and some are missing; sequencing was by immunoSEQ multiplex PCR. That table supplies the V and J calls and clone size; D and trimming were determined from the DNA. The table lists about 400,000 clones, 70% to 90% of them singletons. This clone was seen once. Germline CDR1 and CDR2: KGHSH and LQKENI. This CDR3 is 16 amino acids long. J gave up 3 bases and V 0 bases, and 4 bases lay outside the gene matches. This sequence originates from a woman in her 40s with acute COVID-19. V gene TRBV18 combines with J gene TRBJ2-7, with 11 nucleotides matching TRBD2. The sample was PBMCs or T cells enriched from blood (not recorded which). The CDR3 bases are TGTGCCAGCTCACCACCTGTAGCGGGGGGGCTCTACGAGCAGTACTTC. Residues: CASSPPVAGGLYEQYF.